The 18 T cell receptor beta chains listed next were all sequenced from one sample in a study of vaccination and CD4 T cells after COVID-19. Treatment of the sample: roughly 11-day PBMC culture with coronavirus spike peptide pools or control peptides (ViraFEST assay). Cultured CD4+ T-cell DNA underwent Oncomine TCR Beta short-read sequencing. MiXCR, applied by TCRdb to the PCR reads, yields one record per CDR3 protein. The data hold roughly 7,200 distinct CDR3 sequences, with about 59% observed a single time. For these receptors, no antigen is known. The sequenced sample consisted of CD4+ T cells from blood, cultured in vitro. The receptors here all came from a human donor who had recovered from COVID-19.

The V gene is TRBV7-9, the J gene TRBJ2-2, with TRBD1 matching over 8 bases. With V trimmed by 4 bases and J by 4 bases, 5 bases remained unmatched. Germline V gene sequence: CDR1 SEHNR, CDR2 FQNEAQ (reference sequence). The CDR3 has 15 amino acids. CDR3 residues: CASSWGTGLTGELFF. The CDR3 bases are TGTGCCAGCAGCTGGGGGACAGGACTCACCGGGGAGCTGTTTTTT.

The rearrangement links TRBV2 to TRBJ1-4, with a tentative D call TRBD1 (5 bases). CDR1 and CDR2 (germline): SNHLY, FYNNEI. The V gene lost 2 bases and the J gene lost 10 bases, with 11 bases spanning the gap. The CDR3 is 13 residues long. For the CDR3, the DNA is TGTGCCAGCAGTGAAAGTGCGGGGGGAAAACTGTTTTTT. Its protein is CASSESAGGKLFF. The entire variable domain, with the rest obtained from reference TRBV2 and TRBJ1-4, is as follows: EPEVTQTPSHQVTQMGQEVILRCVPISNHLYFYWYRQILGQKVEFLVSFYNNEISEKSEIFDDQFSVERPDGSNFTLKIRSTKLEDSAMYFCASSESAGGKLFFGSGTQLSVL.

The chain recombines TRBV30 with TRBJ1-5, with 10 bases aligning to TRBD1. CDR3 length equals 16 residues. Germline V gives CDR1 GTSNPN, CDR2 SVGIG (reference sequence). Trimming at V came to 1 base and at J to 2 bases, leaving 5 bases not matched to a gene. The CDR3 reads CAWSGQGASRNQPQHF. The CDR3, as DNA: TGTGCCTGGAGTGGACAGGGGGCTAGTCGCAATCAGCCCCAGCATTTT.

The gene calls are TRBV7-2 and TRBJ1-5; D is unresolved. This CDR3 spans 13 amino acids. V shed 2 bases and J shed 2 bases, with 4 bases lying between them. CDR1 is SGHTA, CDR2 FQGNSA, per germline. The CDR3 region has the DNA TGTGCCAGCAGCTTAAGCGGCAATCAGCCCCAGCATTTT. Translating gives CASSLSGNQPQHF.

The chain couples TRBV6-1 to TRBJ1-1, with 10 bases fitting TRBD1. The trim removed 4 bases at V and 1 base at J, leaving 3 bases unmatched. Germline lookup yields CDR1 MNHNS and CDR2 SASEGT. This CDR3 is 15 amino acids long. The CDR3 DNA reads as TGTGCCAGCAGTGCTTGGGACAGGGGGAACACTGAAGCTTTCTTT. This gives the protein CASSAWDRGNTEAFF.

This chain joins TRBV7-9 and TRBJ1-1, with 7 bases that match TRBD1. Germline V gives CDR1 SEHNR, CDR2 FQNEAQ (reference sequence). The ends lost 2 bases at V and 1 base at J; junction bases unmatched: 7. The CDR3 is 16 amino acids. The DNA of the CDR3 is TGTGCCAGCAGCTTATTAGTAGGGACAGCGAACACTGAAGCTTTCTTT. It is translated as CASSLLVGTANTEAFF.

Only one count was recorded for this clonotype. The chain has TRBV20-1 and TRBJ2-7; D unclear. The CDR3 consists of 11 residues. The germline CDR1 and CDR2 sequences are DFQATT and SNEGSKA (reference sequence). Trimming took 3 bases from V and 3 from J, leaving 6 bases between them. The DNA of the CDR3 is TGCAGTGCTAGTCCCGGCTACGAGCAGTACTTC. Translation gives CSASPGYEQYF.

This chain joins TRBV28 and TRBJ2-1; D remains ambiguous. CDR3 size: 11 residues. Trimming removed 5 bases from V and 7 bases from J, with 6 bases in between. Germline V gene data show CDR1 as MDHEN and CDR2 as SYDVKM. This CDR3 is CASSPRNEQFF. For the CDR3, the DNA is TGTGCCAGCAGTCCTCGGAATGAGCAGTTCTTC.

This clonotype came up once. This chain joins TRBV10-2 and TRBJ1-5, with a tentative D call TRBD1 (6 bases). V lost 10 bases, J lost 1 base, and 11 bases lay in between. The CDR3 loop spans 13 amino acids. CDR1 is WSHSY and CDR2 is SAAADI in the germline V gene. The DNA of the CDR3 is TGCGCCACCCAGGACAGAAGCAATCAGCCCCAGCATTTT. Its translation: CATQDRSNQPQHF.

CDR3 nucleotide sequence: TGTGCCAGCAGTTCGGTCAGTGTAGCAGGGGCCAACGTCCTGACTTTC. This gives the protein CASSSVSVAGANVLTF. The chain employs TRBV27 and TRBJ2-6; D gene uncertain. V lost 4 bases, J lost 4 bases, and 14 bases lay in between. CDR1 MNHEY and CDR2 SMNVEV come from the germline V gene (reference sequence). CDR3 length equals 16 residues.

The DNA of the CDR3 is TGTGCCAGCAGTGTGGTAGGGACAGGGGTCTTTAGCACAGATACGCAGTATTTT. It yields the protein CASSVVGTGVFSTDTQYF. The V call is TRBV6-1, the J call TRBJ2-3; TRBD1 agrees at 10 bases. Germline V gene data show CDR1 as MNHNS and CDR2 as SASEGT. This CDR3 is 18 amino acids long. J lost 0 bases, V lost 4 bases, and 10 bases had no gene match.

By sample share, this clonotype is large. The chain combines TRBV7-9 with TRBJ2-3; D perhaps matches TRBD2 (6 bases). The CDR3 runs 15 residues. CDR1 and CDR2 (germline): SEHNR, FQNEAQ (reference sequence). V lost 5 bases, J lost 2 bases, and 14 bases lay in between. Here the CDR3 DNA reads TGTGCCAGCAGCGATATCGGGAGAAACACAGATACGCAGTATTTT. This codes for CASSDIGRNTDTQYF. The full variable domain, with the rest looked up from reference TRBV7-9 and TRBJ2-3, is DTGVSQNPRHKITKRGQNVTFRCDPISEHNRLYWYRQTLGQGPEFLTYFQNEAQLEKSRLLSDRFSAERPKGSFSTLEIQRTEQGDSAMYLCASSDIGRNTDTQYFGPGTRLTVL.

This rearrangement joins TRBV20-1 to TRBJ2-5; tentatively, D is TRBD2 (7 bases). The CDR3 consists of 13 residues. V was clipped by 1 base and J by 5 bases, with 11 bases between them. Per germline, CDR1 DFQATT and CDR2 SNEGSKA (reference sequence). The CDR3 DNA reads TGCAGTGCTAGAGTGGGAGGGGGTGAGACCCAGTACTTC. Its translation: CSARVGGGETQYF.

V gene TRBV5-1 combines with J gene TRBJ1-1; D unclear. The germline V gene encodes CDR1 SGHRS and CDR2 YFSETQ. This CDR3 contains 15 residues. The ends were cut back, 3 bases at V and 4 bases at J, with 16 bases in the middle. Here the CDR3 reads CASSSEGGRFTEAFF. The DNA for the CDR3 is TGCGCCAGCAGCTCGGAAGGAGGGAGATTCACTGAAGCTTTCTTT.

CDR3 protein: CASTSTGGEALYGYTF. CDR3 nucleotides: TGTGCCAGCACCTCGACAGGGGGAGAGGCCCTTTATGGCTACACCTTC. V gene TRBV28 combines with J gene TRBJ1-2; 9 nucleotides align to TRBD1. This CDR3 region has 16 residues. V shed 7 bases and J 5 bases; nucleotides not matched to a gene: 14. Germline-derived CDR1 and CDR2 are MDHEN and SYDVKM.

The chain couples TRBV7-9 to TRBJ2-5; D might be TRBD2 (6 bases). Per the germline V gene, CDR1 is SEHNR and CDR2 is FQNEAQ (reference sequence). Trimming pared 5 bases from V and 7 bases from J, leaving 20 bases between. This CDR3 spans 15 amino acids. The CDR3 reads CASSNSGRGGRTQYF. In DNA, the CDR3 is TGTGCCAGCAGCAATAGCGGACGGGGTGGTCGGACCCAGTACTTC.

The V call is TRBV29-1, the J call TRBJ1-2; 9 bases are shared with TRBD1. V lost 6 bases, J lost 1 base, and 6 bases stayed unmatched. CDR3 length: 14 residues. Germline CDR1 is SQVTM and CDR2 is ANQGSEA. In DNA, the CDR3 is TGCAGCGTGCGGACAGGGGCCGGTAACTATGGCTACACCTTC. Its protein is CSVRTGAGNYGYTF.

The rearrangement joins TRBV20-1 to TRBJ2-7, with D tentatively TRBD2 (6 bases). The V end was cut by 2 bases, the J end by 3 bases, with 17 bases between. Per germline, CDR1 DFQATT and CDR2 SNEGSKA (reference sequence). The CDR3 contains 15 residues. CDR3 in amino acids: CSARMARPGDYEQYF. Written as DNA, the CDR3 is TGCAGTGCTAGAATGGCCAGGCCGGGAGACTACGAGCAGTACTTC.